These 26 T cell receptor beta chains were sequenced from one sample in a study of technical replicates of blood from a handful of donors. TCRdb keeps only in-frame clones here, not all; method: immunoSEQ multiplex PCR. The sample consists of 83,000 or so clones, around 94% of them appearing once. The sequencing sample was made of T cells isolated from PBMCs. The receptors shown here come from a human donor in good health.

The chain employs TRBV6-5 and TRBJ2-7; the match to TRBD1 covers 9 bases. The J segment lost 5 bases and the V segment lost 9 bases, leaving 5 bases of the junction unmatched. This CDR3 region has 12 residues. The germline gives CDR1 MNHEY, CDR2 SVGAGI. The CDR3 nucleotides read TGTGCCAGTACCGGGACAGGGAACGAGCAGTACTTC. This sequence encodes CASTGTGNEQYF.

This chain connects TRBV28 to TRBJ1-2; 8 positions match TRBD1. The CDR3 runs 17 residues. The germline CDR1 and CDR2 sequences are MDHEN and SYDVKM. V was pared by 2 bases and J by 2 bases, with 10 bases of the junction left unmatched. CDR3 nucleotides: TGTGCCAGCAGTTTACCAACCCCAGGGGGCAACAACTATGGCTACACCTTC. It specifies CASSLPTPGGNNYGYTF.

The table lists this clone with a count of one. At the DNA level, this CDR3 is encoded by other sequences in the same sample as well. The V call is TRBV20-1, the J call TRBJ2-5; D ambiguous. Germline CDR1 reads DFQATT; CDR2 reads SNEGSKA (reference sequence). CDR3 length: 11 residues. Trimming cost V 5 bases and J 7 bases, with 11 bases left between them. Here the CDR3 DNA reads TGCAGTGCTTCTAGGTCGGGGACCCAGTACTTC. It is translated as CSASRSGTQYF.

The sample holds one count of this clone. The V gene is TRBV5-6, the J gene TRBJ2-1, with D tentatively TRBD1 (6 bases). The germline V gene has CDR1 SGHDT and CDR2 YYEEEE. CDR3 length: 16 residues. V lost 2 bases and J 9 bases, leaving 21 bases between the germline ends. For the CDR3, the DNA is TGTGCCAGCAGCTTCCAGACAGGCCGGAAATATGGTGAGCAGTTCTTC. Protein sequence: CASSFQTGRKYGEQFF. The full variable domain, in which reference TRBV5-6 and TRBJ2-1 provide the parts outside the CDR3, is DAGVTQSPTHLIKTRGQQVTLRCSPKSGHDTVSWYQQALGQGPQFIFQYYEEEERQRGNFPDRFSGHQFPNYSSELNVNALLLGDSALYLCASSFQTGRKYGEQFFGPGTRLTVL.

Written as DNA, the CDR3 is TGTGCCTGTACAGGGAGCTCCTACGAGCAGTACTTC. Translated: CACTGSSYEQYF. This chain uses TRBV30 with TRBJ2-7; D might be TRBD1 (6 bases). Trimming removed 6 bases from V and 0 bases from J, with 9 bases in between. The CDR3 runs to 12 residues. Germline V CDR1 and CDR2: GTSNPN, SVGIG (reference sequence).

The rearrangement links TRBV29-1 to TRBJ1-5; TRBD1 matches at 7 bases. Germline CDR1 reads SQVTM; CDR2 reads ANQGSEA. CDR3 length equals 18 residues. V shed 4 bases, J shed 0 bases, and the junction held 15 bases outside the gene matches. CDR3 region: CSVVPTGKRQNSNQPQHF. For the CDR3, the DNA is TGCAGCGTTGTTCCGACAGGGAAGCGCCAGAATAGCAATCAGCCCCAGCATTTT.

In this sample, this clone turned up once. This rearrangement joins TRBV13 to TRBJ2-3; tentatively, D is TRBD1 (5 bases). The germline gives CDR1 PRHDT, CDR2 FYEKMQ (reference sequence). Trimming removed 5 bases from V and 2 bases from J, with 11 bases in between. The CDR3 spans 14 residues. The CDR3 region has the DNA TGTGCCAGCAGCCGTACACAGGCCACAGATACGCAGTATTTT. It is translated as CASSRTQATDTQYF.

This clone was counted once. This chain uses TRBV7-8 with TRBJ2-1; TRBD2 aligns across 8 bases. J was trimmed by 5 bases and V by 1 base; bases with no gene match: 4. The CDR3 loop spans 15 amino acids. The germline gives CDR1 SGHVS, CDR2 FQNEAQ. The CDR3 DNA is TGTGCCAGCAGCTTAGGGGCGGGGGGACACAATGAGCAGTTCTTC. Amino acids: CASSLGAGGHNEQFF.

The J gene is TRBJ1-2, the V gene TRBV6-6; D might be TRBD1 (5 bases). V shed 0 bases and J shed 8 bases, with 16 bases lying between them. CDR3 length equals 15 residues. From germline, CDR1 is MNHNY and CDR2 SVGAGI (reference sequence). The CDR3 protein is CASSYSDKGGEGYTF. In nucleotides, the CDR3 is TGTGCCAGCAGTTACTCGGATAAGGGAGGGGAGGGCTACACCTTC.

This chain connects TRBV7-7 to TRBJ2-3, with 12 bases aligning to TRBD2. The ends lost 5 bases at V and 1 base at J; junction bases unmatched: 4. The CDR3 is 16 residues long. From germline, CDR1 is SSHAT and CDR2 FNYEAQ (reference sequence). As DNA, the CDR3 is TGTGCCAGCAGCGCACTAGCGGGAGGAGGCACAGATACGCAGTATTTT. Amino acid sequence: CASSALAGGGTDTQYF.

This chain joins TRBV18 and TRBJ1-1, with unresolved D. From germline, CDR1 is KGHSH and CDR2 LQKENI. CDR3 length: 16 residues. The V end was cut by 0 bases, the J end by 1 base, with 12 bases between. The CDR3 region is CASSPPGVAWNTEAFF. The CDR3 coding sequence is TGTGCCAGCTCACCACCCGGGGTCGCCTGGAACACTGAAGCTTTCTTT.

The DNA of the CDR3 is TGCGCCAGCAGCCAAGGGACTAGCGGGGGAGGGTACGAGCAGTACTTC. It translates to CASSQGTSGGGYEQYF. V usage is TRBV4-1 and J usage is TRBJ2-7, with 13 bases fitting TRBD2. The CDR3 runs 16 residues. J was trimmed by 4 bases and V by 1 base; bases with no gene match: 4. Germline V gives CDR1 MGHRA, CDR2 YSYEKL.

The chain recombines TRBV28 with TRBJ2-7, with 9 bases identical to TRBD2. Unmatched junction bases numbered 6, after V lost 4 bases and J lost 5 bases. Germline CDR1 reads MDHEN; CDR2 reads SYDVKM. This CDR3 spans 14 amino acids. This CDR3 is CASSYSGSSHEQYF. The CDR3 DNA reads TGTGCCAGCAGTTATAGCGGGAGTAGCCACGAGCAGTACTTC. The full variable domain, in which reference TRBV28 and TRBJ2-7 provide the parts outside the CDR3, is DVKVTQSSRYLVKRTGEKVFLECVQDMDHENMFWYRQDPGLGLRLIYFSYDVKMKEKGDIPEGYSVSREKKERFSLILESASTNQTSMYLCASSYSGSSHEQYFGPGTRLTVT.

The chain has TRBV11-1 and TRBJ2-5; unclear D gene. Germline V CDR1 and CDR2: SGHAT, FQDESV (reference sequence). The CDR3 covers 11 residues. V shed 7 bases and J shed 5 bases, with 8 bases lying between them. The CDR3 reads CASMSSETQYF. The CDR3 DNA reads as TGTGCCAGCATGAGCTCGGAGACCCAGTACTTC.

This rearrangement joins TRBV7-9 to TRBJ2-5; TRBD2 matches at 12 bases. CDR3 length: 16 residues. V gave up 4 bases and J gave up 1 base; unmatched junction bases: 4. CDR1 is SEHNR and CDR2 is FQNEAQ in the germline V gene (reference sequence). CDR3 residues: CASSSRTSGAQETQYF. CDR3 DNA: TGTGCCAGCAGCTCCCGGACTAGCGGGGCCCAAGAGACCCAGTACTTC.

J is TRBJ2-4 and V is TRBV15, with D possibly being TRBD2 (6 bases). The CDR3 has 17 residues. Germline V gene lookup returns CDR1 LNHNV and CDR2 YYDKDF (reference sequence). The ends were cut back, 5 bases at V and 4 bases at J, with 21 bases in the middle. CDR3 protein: CATSQPGLQDKKNIQYF. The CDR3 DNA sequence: TGTGCCACCAGCCAGCCGGGACTCCAAGACAAGAAAAACATTCAGTACTTC. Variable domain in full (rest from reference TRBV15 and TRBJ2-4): DAMVIQNPRYQVTQFGKPVTLSCSQTLNHNVMYWYQQKSSQAPKLLFHYYDKDFNNEADTPDNFQSRRPNTSFCFLDIRSPGLGDTAMYLCATSQPGLQDKKNIQYFGAGTRLSVL.

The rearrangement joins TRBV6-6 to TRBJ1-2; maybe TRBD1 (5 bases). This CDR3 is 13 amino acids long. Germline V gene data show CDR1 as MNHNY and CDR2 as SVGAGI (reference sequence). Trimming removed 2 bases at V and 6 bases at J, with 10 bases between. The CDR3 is CASSYQGSDGYTF. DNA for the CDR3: TGTGCCAGCAGTTACCAGGGATCGGATGGCTACACCTTC.

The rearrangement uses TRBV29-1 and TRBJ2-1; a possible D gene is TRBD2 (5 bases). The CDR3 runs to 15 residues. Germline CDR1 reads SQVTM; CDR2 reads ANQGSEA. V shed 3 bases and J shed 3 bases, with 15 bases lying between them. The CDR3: CSVDSQPEGYNEQFF. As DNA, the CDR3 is TGCAGCGTTGATTCCCAGCCCGAGGGCTACAATGAGCAGTTCTTC.

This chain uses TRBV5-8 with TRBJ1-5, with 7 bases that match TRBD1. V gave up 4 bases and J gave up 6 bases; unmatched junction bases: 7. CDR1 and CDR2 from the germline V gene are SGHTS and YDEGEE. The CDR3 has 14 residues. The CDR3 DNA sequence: TGTGCCAGCAGCGGGACAGTCTTCGGTCAGCCCCAGCATTTT. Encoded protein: CASSGTVFGQPQHF.

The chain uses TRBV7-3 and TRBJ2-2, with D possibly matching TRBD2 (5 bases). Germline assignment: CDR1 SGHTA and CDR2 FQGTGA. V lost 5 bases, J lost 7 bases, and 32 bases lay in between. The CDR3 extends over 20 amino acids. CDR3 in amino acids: CASSPTPVGETRPDGGELFF. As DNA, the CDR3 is TGTGCCAGCAGCCCCACCCCTGTTGGGGAGACCAGGCCCGATGGCGGGGAGCTGTTTTTT.

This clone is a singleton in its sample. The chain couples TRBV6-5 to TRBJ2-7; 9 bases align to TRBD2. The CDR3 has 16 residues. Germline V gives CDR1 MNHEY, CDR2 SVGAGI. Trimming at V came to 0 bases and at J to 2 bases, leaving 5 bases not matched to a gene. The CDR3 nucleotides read TGTGCCAGCAGTTACTCCTTAGCGGGAGCTCCCTACGAGCAGTACTTC. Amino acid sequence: CASSYSLAGAPYEQYF.

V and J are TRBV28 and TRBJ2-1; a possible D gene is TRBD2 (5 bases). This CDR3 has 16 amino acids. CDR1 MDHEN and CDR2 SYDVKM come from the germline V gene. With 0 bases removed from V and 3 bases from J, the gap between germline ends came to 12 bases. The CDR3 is CASSLWQMAGYNEQFF. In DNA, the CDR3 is TGTGCCAGCAGTTTATGGCAGATGGCGGGCTACAATGAGCAGTTCTTC.

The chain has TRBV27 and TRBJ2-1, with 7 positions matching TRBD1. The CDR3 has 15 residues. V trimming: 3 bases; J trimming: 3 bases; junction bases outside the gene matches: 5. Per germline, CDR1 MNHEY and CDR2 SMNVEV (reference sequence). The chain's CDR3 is CASSFEQGFYNEQFF. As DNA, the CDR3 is TGTGCCAGCAGTTTCGAACAGGGGTTCTACAATGAGCAGTTCTTC.

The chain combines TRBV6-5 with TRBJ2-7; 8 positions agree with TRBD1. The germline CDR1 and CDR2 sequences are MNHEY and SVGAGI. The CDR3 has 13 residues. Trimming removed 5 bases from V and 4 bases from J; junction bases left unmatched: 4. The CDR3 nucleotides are TGTGCCAGCAGTCAGGGGGCAGTTTACGAGCAGTACTTC. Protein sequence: CASSQGAVYEQYF.

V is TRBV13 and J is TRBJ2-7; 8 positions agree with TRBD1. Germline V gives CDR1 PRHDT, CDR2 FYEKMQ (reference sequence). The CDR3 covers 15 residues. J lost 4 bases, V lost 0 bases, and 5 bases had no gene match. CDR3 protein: CASSLGEDRVYEQYF. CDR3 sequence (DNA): TGTGCCAGCAGCTTAGGCGAGGACAGGGTTTACGAGCAGTACTTC.

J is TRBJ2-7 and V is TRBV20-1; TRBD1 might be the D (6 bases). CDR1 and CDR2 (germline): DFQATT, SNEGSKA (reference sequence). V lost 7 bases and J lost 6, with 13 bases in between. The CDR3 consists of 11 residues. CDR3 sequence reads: CSGLRQAEQYF. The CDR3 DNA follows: TGCAGTGGGCTACGACAGGCCGAGCAGTACTTC.